The T cell receptor (beta chain) under discussion was sequenced for a study of T cell responses to AZD1222 COVID-19 vaccine. The study, taken as a whole, reports: White British donors predominated, females outnumbered males, and clonal diversity was possibly underestimated. Of the AZD1222 recipients, only 5 or 6 were seropositive at baseline.

The length of the CDR3 is 16 residues. Trimming cost V 2 bases and J 2 bases, with 14 bases left between them. Germline assignment: CDR1 MGHRA and CDR2 YSYEKL. Only in-frame clones appear in the TCRdb table, and some are missing; sequencing was by immunoSEQ multiplex PCR. The table records about 120,000 clones, just under 95% of them present only once. As for this clone: What it recognizes is unknown.

The gene calls are TRBV4-1 and TRBJ2-3, with D unclear. This specimen consisted of peripheral blood, obtained on day 0 of AZD1222 vaccination. The sequence was collected from an adult in good health. The CDR3 reads CASSQPNLGFTDTQYF. The CDR3 bases are TGCGCCAGCAGCCAACCAAACCTAGGATTCACAGATACGCAGTATTTT.